One sample yielded the 11 T cell receptor beta chains listed below, sequenced in a study of T-cell memory formation after mild COVID-19. Each CDR3 protein is one row after TCRdb ran MiXCR on the 5' RACE reads. The sample lists roughly 610,000 distinct CDR3 sequences, about 18% seen once, with approximately 8.1% in the top ten. Sequencing was performed on PBMCs or a T cell subset sorted from them (not recorded which). Receptors were obtained from an adult woman who had mild COVID-19 (a few samples of this study predate the infection). Cell type and time point are not known.

This clonotype was observed a handful of times. A much larger clone differs from this one at a single base, so this may be a read error. V is TRBV6-4 and J is TRBJ2-5; TRBD2 is a possible D gene (6 bases). CDR3 length equals 13 residues. Per germline, CDR1 MRHNA and CDR2 SNTAGT. The V end lost 6 bases, the J end lost 5 bases, and 13 bases lay between the germline ends. The CDR3 bases are TGTGCCAGCAGCGGGGAGGACCGGGAGACCCAGTACTTC. Its protein product is CASSGEDRETQYF.

In its sample, this clonotype was seen many times. As DNA, the CDR3 is TGCGCCAGCAGCCCGGATATAAGGGGGGCCAACGTCCTGACTTTC. This translates into CASSPDIRGANVLTF. The V call is TRBV5-1, the J call TRBJ2-6; D not resolved. CDR3 size: 15 residues. Germline V lookup: CDR1 SGHRS, CDR2 YFSETQ. The V and J ends lost 4 bases and 4 bases respectively, with 12 bases between them.

There are a few counts of this clonotype. The CDR3 loop reads CASSATGNSRGDTQYF. CDR3 bases: TGTGCCAGCAGCGCGACGGGGAATTCTCGTGGAGATACGCAGTATTTT. The chain links TRBV3-1 to TRBJ2-3; D possibly corresponds to TRBD2 (5 bases). The CDR3 totals 16 residues. V was trimmed by 5 bases and J by 5 bases, leaving 20 bases between them. Germline V gene data show CDR1 as LGHDT and CDR2 as YNNKEL (reference sequence).

This clonotype was picked up a small number of times. The chain combines TRBV29-1 with TRBJ2-1; 8 nucleotides match TRBD1. V was clipped by 2 bases and J by 4 bases; unmatched bases: 16. CDR1 is SQVTM, CDR2 ANQGSEA, per germline. This CDR3 region has 18 residues. CDR3 sequence reads: CSVEWSDRGILIYNEQFF. The CDR3 coding sequence is TGCAGCGTTGAATGGTCCGACAGGGGAATTCTAATTTACAATGAGCAGTTCTTC.

This chain uses TRBV3-1 with TRBJ1-6; D is unresolved. Between the trimmed V and J ends, which lost 1 base and 3 bases, there was a span of 7 bases. Germline V gene data show CDR1 as LGHDT and CDR2 as YNNKEL (reference sequence). The CDR3 has 15 residues. In DNA form, the CDR3 reads TGTGCCAGCAGCCAAGGTGTAAACTATAATTCACCCCTCCACTTT. It yields the protein CASSQGVNYNSPLHF.

The chain is built from TRBV7-2 and TRBJ2-1; D assignment may be TRBD1 or TRBD2 (6 bases each). This CDR3 comprises 18 residues. The germline V and J ends were trimmed by 6 bases and 0 bases, with 21 bases remaining between them. CDR1 SGHTA and CDR2 FQGNSA come from the germline V gene. CDR3 region: CASSSRGGGASSYNEQFF. The CDR3 nucleotides are TGTGCCAGCAGTTCCAGGGGTGGCGGGGCTAGCTCCTACAATGAGCAGTTCTTC.

This clonotype was counted between two and nine times. The rearrangement uses TRBV7-2 and TRBJ2-1; 8 bases map to TRBD2. With 4 bases clipped from V and 5 bases from J, the junction kept 7 bases outside the gene matches. Germline-derived CDR1 and CDR2 are SGHTA and FQGNSA. The CDR3 extends over 15 amino acids. The CDR3 spells CASSSTGTRHNEQFF. The CDR3 nucleotides are TGTGCCAGCAGCTCCACCGGGACTAGACACAATGAGCAGTTCTTC.

The chain recombines TRBV12-3 or TRBV12-4 with TRBJ1-3; 8 bases align to TRBD1. Losses at the gene ends were 3 bases for V and 1 base for J; bases not matched to a gene: 8. The CDR3 is made up of 17 amino acids. The CDR3 region is CASSFQGARGSGNTIYF. In nucleotides, the CDR3 is TGTGCCAGCAGTTTCCAGGGGGCTAGGGGGTCTGGAAACACCATATATTTT.

The chain uses TRBV6-5 and TRBJ2-1; D unclear. V lost 4 bases and J lost 6, with 19 bases in between. Germline V gene data show CDR1 as MNHEY and CDR2 as SVGAGI. This CDR3 is 16 amino acids long. For the CDR3, the DNA is TGTGCCAGCAGTTCCTGGGATTCCTGGGTCCCCAATGAGCAGTTCTTC. Translation gives CASSSWDSWVPNEQFF.

This clonotype was seen a few times. V usage is TRBV4-3 and J usage is TRBJ2-7; 7 nucleotides match TRBD2. The CDR3 is 15 residues long. V dropped 3 bases and J dropped 3; count of bases not matched to a gene: 8. CDR1 is LGHNA, CDR2 YSLEER, per germline. CDR3 loop: CASSQRAGYVYEQYF. CDR3 DNA sequence: TGCGCCAGCAGCCAGAGAGCGGGATACGTCTACGAGCAGTACTTC.

This clonotype was observed a few times. The rearrangement links TRBV29-1 to TRBJ1-1; no reliable D call. CDR1 and CDR2 (germline): SQVTM, ANQGSEA. Trimming left V 7 bases short and J 0 bases short, with 12 bases between. This CDR3 has 13 amino acids. The CDR3 here is CSALRPLNTEAFF. The CDR3 coding sequence is TGCAGCGCTCTCAGGCCCTTGAACACTGAAGCTTTCTTT.